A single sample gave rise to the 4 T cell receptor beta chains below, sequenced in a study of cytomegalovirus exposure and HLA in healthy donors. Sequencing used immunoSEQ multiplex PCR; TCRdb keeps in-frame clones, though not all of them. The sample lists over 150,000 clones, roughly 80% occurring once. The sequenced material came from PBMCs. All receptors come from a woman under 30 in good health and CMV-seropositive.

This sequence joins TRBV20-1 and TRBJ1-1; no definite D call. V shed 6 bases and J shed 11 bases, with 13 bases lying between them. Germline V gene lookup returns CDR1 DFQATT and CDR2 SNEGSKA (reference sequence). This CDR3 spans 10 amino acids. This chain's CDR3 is CSAPPAQAFF. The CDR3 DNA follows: TGCAGTGCCCCCCCAGCGCAGGCTTTCTTT.

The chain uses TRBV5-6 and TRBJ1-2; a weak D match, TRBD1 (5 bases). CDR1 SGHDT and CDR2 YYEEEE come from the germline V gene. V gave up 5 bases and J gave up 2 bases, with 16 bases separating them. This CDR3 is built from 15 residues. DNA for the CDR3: TGTGCCAGCAGGCCTGAGGCAGGGCTGAACTATGGCTACACCTTC. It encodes CASRPEAGLNYGYTF.

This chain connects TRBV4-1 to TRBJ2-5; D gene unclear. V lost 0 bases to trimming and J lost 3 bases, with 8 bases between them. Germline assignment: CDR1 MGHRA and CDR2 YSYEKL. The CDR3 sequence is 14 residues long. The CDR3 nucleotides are TGCGCCAGCAGCCAAGAAGTCTCGGAAGAGACCCAGTACTTC. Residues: CASSQEVSEETQYF.

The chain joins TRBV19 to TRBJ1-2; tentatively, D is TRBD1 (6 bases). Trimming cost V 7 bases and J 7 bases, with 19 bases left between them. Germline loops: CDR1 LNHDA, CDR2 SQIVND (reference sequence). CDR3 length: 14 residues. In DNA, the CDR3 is TGTGCCAGTAAAGATAAACGGGGGGCGCGTGGCTACACCTTC. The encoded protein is CASKDKRGARGYTF.